This T cell receptor beta chain was identified during a study of shared clonotypes between healthy human individuals. Over several immunoSEQ plates, each subset's genomic DNA was distributed in even portions. Only in-frame clones appear in the TCRdb table, and some are missing; sequencing was by immunoSEQ multiplex PCR. The table has about 2.2 million clones, just over 90% seen once. In the case of this clone: Its antigen is as yet unknown.

The naive CD8 subset, CD45RO-negative cells positively selected for CCR7, excluded terminally differentiated effector memory CD45RA+ cells. All participating donors were Caucasian adults from Nashville, Tennessee. Findings of the study overall: In general, naive subsets displayed greater estimated richness than memory subsets did. When naive CD4 clonotypes were compared across several donors, about 4.8% were shared.

Germline V CDR1 and CDR2: MNHEY, SMNVEV (reference sequence). The CDR3 is made up of 17 amino acids. Trimming cost V 4 bases and J 4 bases; bases outside gene matches: 11. Sequencing was done on a sample of naive CD8+ T cells from PBMCs. The rearrangement joins TRBV27 to TRBJ1-1; 11 bases are a match to TRBD1. The clonotype comes from a man aged 18-30 years in good health. Some clones in this sample may be carry-over from other donors' samples. The CDR3 DNA reads TGTGCCAGCAGTTACGTTCGCCGGGACAGGGGGTTCACTGAAGCTTTCTTT. Amino acids: CASSYVRRDRGFTEAFF.